The text below deals with one T cell receptor (beta chain). This sample was taken from a study of shared clonotypes between healthy human individuals. Sequencing used immunoSEQ multiplex PCR; TCRdb keeps in-frame clones, though not all of them. This sample carries a few hundred thousand clones, around three quarters of them seen once, and the ten largest clones take around 12%. The germline V gene encodes CDR1 KGHSH and CDR2 LQKENI. The CDR3 loop spans 14 amino acids. The V and J ends lost 6 bases and 5 bases, in that order; junction bases with no gene match: 8. Study donors comprised healthy, HIV-negative adults devoid of recent acute infection or vaccination.

The receptor comes from a woman aged 35 to 49 in good health. Some clones in this sample may be carry-over from other donors' samples. Specimen: PBMCs. V is TRBV18 and J is TRBJ1-1; 8 bases match TRBD1. DNA for the CDR3: TGTGCCAGCTCTCAGATACAGGGGGGGACTGAAGCTTTCTTT. It codes for CASSQIQGGTEAFF. The full variable domain, rest sourced from reference TRBV18 and TRBJ1-1, is NAGVMQNPRHLVRRRGQEARLRCSPMKGHSHVYWYRQLPEEGLKFMVYLQKENIIDESGMPKERFSAEFPKEGPSILRIQQVVRGDSAAYFCASSQIQGGTEAFFGQGTRLTVV.